The clone carrying this T cell receptor (beta chain) was detected a few times. The antigen is undetermined. Only in-frame clones appear in the TCRdb table, and some are missing; sequencing was by immunoSEQ multiplex PCR. This repertoire shows 900,000 to 1,200,000 clones, more than 75% found once; its top ten account for 0.6% to 0.75%. This sample was taken from a study of shared clonotypes between healthy human individuals. The wider study: Per donor, three plates held CD4 naive cells, three held CD4 memory, two held CD8 naive and one held CD8 memory. Study observations and caveats: Clonotype sharing among donors was expected to depend on sequencing depth. When compared with the clonotypes that were shared by all four sorted-subset donors, the non-shared clonotypes turned out to have lower generation probabilities. Four donors shared about 4.8% of their naive CD4 clonotypes.

Germline CDR1 reads LNHNV; CDR2 reads YYDKDF (reference sequence). V was shortened by 4 bases and J by 5 bases, with 15 bases between the two germline ends. CDR3 size: 14 residues. The sample was memory CD4+ T cells from PBMCs. Subset of the sample: CD45RA-negative fraction. This TCR was recovered from a man between 18 and 29 years old in good health. Some clones in this sample may be carry-over from other donors' samples. This chain joins TRBV15 and TRBJ2-7; D might be TRBD2 (6 bases). CDR3 sequence (DNA): TGTGCCACCAGCACGGGGGTCCCGGGGGACGAGCAGTACTTC. This sequence encodes CATSTGVPGDEQYF.